The present TCR beta chain was sequenced within a study of CXCR3-negative and CXCR3-positive naive CD8 T cells. 5' RACE that incorporated UMI labels was used to prepare the TRB cDNA libraries. TCRdb re-called the 5' RACE reads and shows each CDR3 protein once, DNA omitted. The table lists some 110,000 distinct CDR3 sequences. Study-wide results and caveats: For memory CD8+ cells diversity was much lower, but both naive subsets had comparably high diversity. A higher hydrophobicity marked the TRB CDR3s of CXCR3-positive naive cells versus CXCR3-negative naive cells. The level of CXCR3 expression partially decreased after cryopreservation; the majority of assays used fresh PBMCs.

With respect to this clonotype: Its antigen is undetermined.

CD8+ T cell subsets were each sorted in triplicate, 250,000 to 300,000 cells apiece. The CDR3 runs 14 residues. Germline-derived CDR1 and CDR2 are SGHRS and YFSETQ. The sequenced material came from naive CXCR3+ CD8+ T cells from blood. Described subset: CD45RO-CCR7+CD27+CD95- naive CD8+ T cells expressing CXCR3 (TNR3+). The V gene is TRBV5-1, the J gene TRBJ1-2. The receptor comes from a human donor in good health. Some clones in this sample may be carry-over from other donors' samples. The CDR3 here is CARPVGGENYGYTF.